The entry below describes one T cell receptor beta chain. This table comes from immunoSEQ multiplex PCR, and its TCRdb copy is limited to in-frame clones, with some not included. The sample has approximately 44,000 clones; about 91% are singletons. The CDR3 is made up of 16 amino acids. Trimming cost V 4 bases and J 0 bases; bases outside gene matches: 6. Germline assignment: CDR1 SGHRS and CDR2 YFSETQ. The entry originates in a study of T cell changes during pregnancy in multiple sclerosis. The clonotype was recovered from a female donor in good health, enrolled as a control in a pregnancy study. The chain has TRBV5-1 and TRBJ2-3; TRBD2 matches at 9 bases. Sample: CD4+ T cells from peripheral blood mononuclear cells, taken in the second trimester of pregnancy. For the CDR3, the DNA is TGCGCCAGCAGCCTGCTAGCGGGAACTAGCACAGATACGCAGTATTTT. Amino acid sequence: CASSLLAGTSTDTQYF.